One sample yielded the 22 T cell receptor beta chains listed below, sequenced in a study of blood T cell repertoires in COVID-19. Data came from immunoSEQ multiplex PCR; TCRdb stores just in-frame clones and leaves some out. The sample yields about 310,000 clones, 75% to 90% seen once. The sample comprised PBMCs or T cells enriched from blood (not recorded which). All receptors derive from a man aged 25-45 years who had recovered from COVID-19.

The chain employs TRBV10-3 and TRBJ1-6, with a possible D match to TRBD1 (6 bases). V dropped 0 bases and J dropped 7 bases, with 7 bases sitting between them. This CDR3 has 14 amino acids. CDR1 is ENHRY and CDR2 is SYGVKD in the germline V gene. Here the CDR3 DNA reads TGTGCCATCAGTGAGTCTGGACAGAATTCACCCCTCCACTTT. Its translation is CAISESGQNSPLHF.

This chain joins TRBV29-1 and TRBJ2-7; 9 positions match TRBD1. V lost 7 bases, J lost 8 bases, and 15 bases stayed unmatched. The CDR3 totals 14 residues. CDR1 is SQVTM, CDR2 ANQGSEA, per germline. Here the CDR3 reads CSAGSPGQGAQQYF. CDR3 nucleotides: TGCAGCGCCGGAAGCCCGGGACAGGGCGCTCAGCAGTACTTC.

The rearrangement links TRBV5-1 to TRBJ2-2; possible D gene TRBD2, 5 bases. Germline CDR1 SGHRS, CDR2 YFSETQ. The CDR3 spans 16 residues. V was pared by 0 bases and J by 4 bases, with 13 bases between. DNA of the CDR3: TGCGCCAGCAGCTTGGCCCGAGGGATGGGCACCGGGGAGCTGTTTTTT. Its translation is CASSLARGMGTGELFF.

V gene TRBV30 combines with J gene TRBJ1-5; tentatively, D is TRBD1 (6 bases). The germline V gene encodes CDR1 GTSNPN and CDR2 SVGIG (reference sequence). The CDR3 covers 13 residues. V shed 2 bases and J shed 6 bases, with 11 bases lying between them. The CDR3 loop is CAWSSTGSQPQHF. CDR3 coding DNA: TGTGCCTGGAGTAGTACAGGGAGTCAGCCCCAGCATTTT.

This chain links TRBV5-6 with TRBJ1-2, with a tentative D call TRBD1 (5 bases). Trimming shortened V by 4 bases and J by 4 bases, and 8 bases separated the two germline ends. Per the germline V gene, CDR1 is SGHDT and CDR2 is YYEEEE. The CDR3 runs 12 residues. CDR3: CASSTGLYGYTF. DNA of the CDR3: TGTGCCAGCAGCACGGGACTCTATGGCTACACCTTC.

The chain links TRBV30 to TRBJ2-7, with D perhaps TRBD2 (5 bases). V lost 0 bases, J lost 3 bases, and 12 bases lay in between. This CDR3 region has 14 residues. CDR1 is GTSNPN and CDR2 is SVGIG in the germline V gene (reference sequence). The CDR3 bases are TGTGCCTGGAGTGTGCACGGGGTATTCTACGAGCAGTACTTC. Translated: CAWSVHGVFYEQYF.

The chain carries TRBV5-1 and TRBJ1-1; weak D call: TRBD1 (6 bases). Germline V gene data show CDR1 as SGHRS and CDR2 as YFSETQ. Trimming removed 3 bases from V and 0 bases from J, with 12 bases in between. The CDR3 extends over 15 amino acids. Here the CDR3 reads CASSSEQGLNTEAFF. As DNA, the CDR3 is TGCGCCAGCAGCTCAGAACAGGGTCTGAACACTGAAGCTTTCTTT.

The chain employs TRBV6-4 and TRBJ1-2, with TRBD1 as a possible D gene (5 bases). This CDR3 is 15 amino acids long. Trimming removed 8 bases from V and 0 bases from J, with 16 bases in between. Germline loops: CDR1 MRHNA, CDR2 SNTAGT. This CDR3 is CASRITGDANYGYTF. In DNA form, the CDR3 reads TGTGCCAGCCGAATTACAGGAGATGCTAACTATGGCTACACCTTC.

This chain connects TRBV5-4 to TRBJ2-1; D might be TRBD2 (5 bases). The length of the CDR3 is 15 residues. Germline V gene sequence: CDR1 SGHNT, CDR2 YYREEE (reference sequence). Trimming removed 5 bases at V and 15 bases at J, with 27 bases between. The CDR3 DNA sequence: TGTGCCAGCAGTCACACAAACCTAGCAAAAGGCGGTCCGTTCTTC. It codes for CASSHTNLAKGGPFF.

The chain has TRBV11-2 and TRBJ1-4, with D possibly being TRBD1 (6 bases). Trimming left V 4 bases short and J 2 bases short, with 11 bases between. CDR3 length: 15 amino acids. Germline assignment: CDR1 SGHAT and CDR2 FQNNGV. The CDR3 spells CASSSYRATNEKLFF. CDR3 nucleotides: TGTGCCAGCAGCTCCTACAGGGCGACTAATGAAAAACTGTTTTTT.

The chain has TRBV4-2 and TRBJ2-5; D possibly corresponds to TRBD2 (7 bases). The germline V gene has CDR1 LGHNA and CDR2 YNFKEQ. The CDR3 has 18 amino acids. Trimming took off 1 base at V and 2 bases at J, with 20 bases between the two ends. As DNA, the CDR3 is TGTGCCAGCAGCCAAGTGGGCGGGGGCATCGAGCTTCAAGAGACCCAGTACTTC. It translates to CASSQVGGGIELQETQYF.

This chain links TRBV9 with TRBJ2-1, with a weak D call TRBD2 (6 bases). V lost 3 bases, J lost 3 bases, and 16 bases lay in between. Germline assignment: CDR1 SGDLS and CDR2 YYNGEE. This CDR3 has 16 residues. CDR3 in DNA: TGTGCCAGCAGCGCAACCGGGACTCCATACTACAATGAGCAGTTCTTC. Its protein product is CASSATGTPYYNEQFF.

The chain links TRBV5-1 to TRBJ2-7; D uncertain. V was cut by 3 bases and J by 2 bases, with 18 bases left in between. The CDR3 is made up of 16 amino acids. Germline V gene lookup returns CDR1 SGHRS and CDR2 YFSETQ. The CDR3 is CASSSFQQTTAYEQYF. Written as DNA, the CDR3 is TGCGCCAGCAGCTCCTTCCAACAGACCACTGCCTACGAGCAGTACTTC.

The table lists this clone with a count of one. This chain joins TRBV18 and TRBJ1-5; D unresolved. Trimming stripped 2 bases from V and 4 bases from J, with 9 bases between. The CDR3 consists of 14 residues. The V gene's germline CDR1 is KGHSH and CDR2 LQKENI. The CDR3 DNA reads TGTGCCAGCTCACCAGGCCCCGGGAATCAGCCCCAGCATTTT. This encodes CASSPGPGNQPQHF.

This clone was counted once. The rearrangement links TRBV9 to TRBJ2-7; 7 bases align to TRBD1. Germline loops: CDR1 SGDLS, CDR2 YYNGEE. V shed 3 bases, J shed 7 bases, and the junction held 10 bases outside the gene matches. There are 14 residues in the CDR3. CDR3 loop: CASSAGGDSPEQYF. CDR3 bases: TGTGCCAGCAGCGCCGGTGGGGACAGCCCTGAGCAGTACTTC.

This sequence joins TRBV10-3 and TRBJ1-1; maybe TRBD1 (5 bases). The germline CDR1 and CDR2 sequences are ENHRY and SYGVKD. This CDR3 is 15 amino acids long. V lost 3 bases and J lost 4, with 15 bases in between. The CDR3 DNA reads as TGTGCCATCAGTGAAAGGAGGGGTCGGGGCACTGAAGCTTTCTTT. Its translation: CAISERRGRGTEAFF.

The chain has TRBV3-1 (or the pseudogene TRBV3-2) and TRBJ2-1, with 12 bases identical to TRBD2. Germline assignment: CDR1 LGHDT and CDR2 YNNKEL (reference sequence). With V trimmed by 6 bases and J by 10 bases, 7 bases remained unmatched. This CDR3 has 14 amino acids. For the CDR3, the DNA is TGTGCCAGCAGTTCTAGCGGGGGGGCTCAAGAGCAGTTCTTC. Translated, it gives CASSSSGGAQEQFF.

The chain has TRBV19 and TRBJ1-2; D gene ambiguous. V lost 4 bases, J lost 4 bases, and 16 bases lay in between. This CDR3 contains 15 residues. The germline CDR1 and CDR2 sequences are LNHDA and SQIVND (reference sequence). CDR3 in DNA: TGTGCCAGTAGTACCGCCGGCGGGGAGGGCTATGGCTACACCTTC. Residues: CASSTAGGEGYGYTF.

This CDR3 reads CASSFGREASPLHF. As DNA, the CDR3 is TGCGCCAGCAGCTTCGGCAGGGAGGCTTCACCCCTCCACTTT. The chain joins TRBV5-1 to TRBJ1-6, with a tentative D call TRBD1 (5 bases). This CDR3 contains 14 residues. The germline V gene has CDR1 SGHRS and CDR2 YFSETQ. V lost 2 bases and J lost 9, with 12 bases in between.

The chain recombines TRBV4-2 with TRBJ2-5, with 8 bases matching TRBD1. V was clipped by 0 bases and J by 5 bases; unmatched bases: 11. The germline V gene has CDR1 LGHNA and CDR2 YNFKEQ. This CDR3 spans 17 amino acids. Here the CDR3 reads CASSQEQTGEIGETQYF. CDR3 coding DNA: TGTGCCAGCAGCCAAGAGCAGACAGGGGAGATTGGCGAGACCCAGTACTTC.

CDR3 DNA sequence: TGCAGCGTGCGGAAGAGCGGGGGCACCGGGGAGCTGTTTTTT. Protein sequence: CSVRKSGGTGELFF. The genes are TRBV29-1 and TRBJ2-2; 8 bases agree with TRBD2. V dropped 6 bases and J dropped 4; count of bases not matched to a gene: 7. The germline CDR1 and CDR2 sequences are SQVTM and ANQGSEA. The CDR3 has 14 amino acids.

V gene TRBV3-1 (or the pseudogene TRBV3-2) combines with J gene TRBJ1-2; maybe TRBD1 (5 bases). CDR3 size: 16 residues. The V and J ends lost 0 bases and 4 bases respectively, with 15 bases between them. Germline V gene data show CDR1 as LGHDT and CDR2 as YNNKEL (reference sequence). The CDR3 DNA is TGTGCCAGCAGCCAAGATTTCGGGACTGGTGGCTATGGCTACACCTTC. Protein product: CASSQDFGTGGYGYTF.